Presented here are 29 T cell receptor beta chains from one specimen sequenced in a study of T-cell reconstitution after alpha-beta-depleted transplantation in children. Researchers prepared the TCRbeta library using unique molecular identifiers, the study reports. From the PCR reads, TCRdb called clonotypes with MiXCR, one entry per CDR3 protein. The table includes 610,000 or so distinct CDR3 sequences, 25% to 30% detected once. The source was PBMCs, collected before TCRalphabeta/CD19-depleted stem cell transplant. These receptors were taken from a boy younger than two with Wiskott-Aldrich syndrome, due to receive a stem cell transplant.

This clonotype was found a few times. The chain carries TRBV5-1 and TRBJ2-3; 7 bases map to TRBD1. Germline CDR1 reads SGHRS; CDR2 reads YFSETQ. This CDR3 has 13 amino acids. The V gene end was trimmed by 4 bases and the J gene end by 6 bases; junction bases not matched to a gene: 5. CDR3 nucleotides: TGCGCCAGCAGCATGACAGGGAAGGATACGCAGTATTTT. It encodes CASSMTGKDTQYF.

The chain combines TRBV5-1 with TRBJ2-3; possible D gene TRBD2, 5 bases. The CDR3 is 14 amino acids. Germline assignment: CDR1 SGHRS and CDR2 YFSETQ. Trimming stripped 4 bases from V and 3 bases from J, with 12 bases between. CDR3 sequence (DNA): TGCGCCAGCAGCCCGGGAATGGATACAGATACGCAGTATTTT. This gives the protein CASSPGMDTDTQYF. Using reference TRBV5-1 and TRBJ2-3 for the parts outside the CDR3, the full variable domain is KAGVTQTPRYLIKTRGQQVTLSCSPISGHRSVSWYQQTPGQGLQFLFEYFSETQRNKGNFPGRFSGRQFSNSRSEMNVSTLELGDSALYLCASSPGMDTDTQYFGPGTRLTVL.

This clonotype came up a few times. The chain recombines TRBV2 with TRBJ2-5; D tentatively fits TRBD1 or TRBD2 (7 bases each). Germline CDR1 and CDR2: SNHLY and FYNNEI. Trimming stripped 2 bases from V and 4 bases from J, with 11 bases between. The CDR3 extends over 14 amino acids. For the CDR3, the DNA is TGTGCCAGCAGTGAAAGGGAGGGGGCAGAGACCCAGTACTTC. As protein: CASSEREGAETQYF.

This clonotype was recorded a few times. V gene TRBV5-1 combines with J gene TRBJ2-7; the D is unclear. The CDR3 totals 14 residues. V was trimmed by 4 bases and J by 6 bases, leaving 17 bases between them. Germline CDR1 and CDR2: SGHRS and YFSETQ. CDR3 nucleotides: TGCGCCAGCAGCCTGGACCCCTTGCGTTCCGAGCAGTACTTC. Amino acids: CASSLDPLRSEQYF.

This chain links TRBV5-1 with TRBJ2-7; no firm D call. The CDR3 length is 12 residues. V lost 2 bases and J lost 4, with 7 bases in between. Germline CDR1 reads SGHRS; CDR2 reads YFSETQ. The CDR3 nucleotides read TGCGCCAGCAGCTTCAATGGTTACGAGCAGTACTTC. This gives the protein CASSFNGYEQYF.

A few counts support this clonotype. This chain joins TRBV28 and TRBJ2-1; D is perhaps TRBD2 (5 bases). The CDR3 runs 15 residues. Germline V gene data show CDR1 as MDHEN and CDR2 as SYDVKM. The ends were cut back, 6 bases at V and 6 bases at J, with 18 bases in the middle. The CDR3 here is CASRRLLVSPNEQFF. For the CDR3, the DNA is TGTGCCAGCAGAAGGCTACTAGTTTCCCCCAATGAGCAGTTCTTC.

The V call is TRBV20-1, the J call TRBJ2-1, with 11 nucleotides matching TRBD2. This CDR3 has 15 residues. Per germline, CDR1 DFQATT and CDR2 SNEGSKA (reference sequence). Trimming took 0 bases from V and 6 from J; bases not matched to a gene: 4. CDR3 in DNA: TGCAGTGCTAGAGATAGCGGGAGGGCCTTCAATGAGCAGTTCTTC. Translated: CSARDSGRAFNEQFF.

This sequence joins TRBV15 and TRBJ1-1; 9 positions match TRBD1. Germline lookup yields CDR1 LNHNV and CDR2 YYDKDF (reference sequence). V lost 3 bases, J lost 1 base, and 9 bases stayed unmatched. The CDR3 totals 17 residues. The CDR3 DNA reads TGTGCCACCAGCAGGAAACAGGGGGCGCGAGAGAACACTGAAGCTTTCTTT. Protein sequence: CATSRKQGARENTEAFF.

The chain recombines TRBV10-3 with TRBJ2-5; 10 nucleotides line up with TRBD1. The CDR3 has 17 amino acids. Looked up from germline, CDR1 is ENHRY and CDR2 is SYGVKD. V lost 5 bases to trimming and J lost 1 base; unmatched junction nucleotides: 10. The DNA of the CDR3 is TGTGCCATCAGTCGAGAAGACAGGGGGCGCGGCCAAGAGACCCAGTACTTC. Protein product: CAISREDRGRGQETQYF.

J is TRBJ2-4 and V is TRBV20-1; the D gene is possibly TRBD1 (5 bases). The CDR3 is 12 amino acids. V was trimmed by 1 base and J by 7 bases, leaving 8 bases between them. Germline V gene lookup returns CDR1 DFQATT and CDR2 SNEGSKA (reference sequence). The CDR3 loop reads CSARGRVNIQYF. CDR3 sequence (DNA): TGCAGTGCTAGAGGCAGGGTGAACATTCAGTACTTC.

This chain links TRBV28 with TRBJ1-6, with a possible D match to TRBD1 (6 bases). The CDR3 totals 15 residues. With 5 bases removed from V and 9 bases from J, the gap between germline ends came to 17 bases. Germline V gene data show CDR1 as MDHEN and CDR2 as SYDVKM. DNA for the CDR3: TGTGCCAGCAGTCACTCGGACAGAATCAGTTCACCCCTCCACTTT. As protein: CASSHSDRISSPLHF.

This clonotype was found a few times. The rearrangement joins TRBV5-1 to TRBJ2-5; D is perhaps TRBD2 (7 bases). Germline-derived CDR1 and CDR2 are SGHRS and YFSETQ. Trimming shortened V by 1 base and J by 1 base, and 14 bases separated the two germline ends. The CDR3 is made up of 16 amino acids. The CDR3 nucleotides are TGCGCCAGCAGCTTGATGGGGGGGCAGATCCAAGAGACCCAGTACTTC. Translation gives CASSLMGGQIQETQYF.

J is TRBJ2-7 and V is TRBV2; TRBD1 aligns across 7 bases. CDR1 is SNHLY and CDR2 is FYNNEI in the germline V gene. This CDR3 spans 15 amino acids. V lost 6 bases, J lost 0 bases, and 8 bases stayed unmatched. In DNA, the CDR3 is TGTGCCAGCAGATACAGGGGCTGGGGCTCCTACGAGCAGTACTTC. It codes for CASRYRGWGSYEQYF.

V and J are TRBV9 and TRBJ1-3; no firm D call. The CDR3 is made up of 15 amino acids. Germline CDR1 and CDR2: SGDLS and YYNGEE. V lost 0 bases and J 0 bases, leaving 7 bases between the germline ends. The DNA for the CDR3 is TGTGCCAGCAGCGTAGTCGGTGACTCTGGAAACACCATATATTTT. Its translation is CASSVVGDSGNTIYF.

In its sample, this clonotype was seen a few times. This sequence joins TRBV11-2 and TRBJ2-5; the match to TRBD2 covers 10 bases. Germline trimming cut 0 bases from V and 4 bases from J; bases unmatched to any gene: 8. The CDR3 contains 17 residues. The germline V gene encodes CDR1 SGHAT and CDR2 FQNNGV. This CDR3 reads CASSLEGTSVGTETQYF. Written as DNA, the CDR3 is TGTGCCAGCAGCTTAGAAGGGACTAGCGTGGGTACAGAGACCCAGTACTTC.

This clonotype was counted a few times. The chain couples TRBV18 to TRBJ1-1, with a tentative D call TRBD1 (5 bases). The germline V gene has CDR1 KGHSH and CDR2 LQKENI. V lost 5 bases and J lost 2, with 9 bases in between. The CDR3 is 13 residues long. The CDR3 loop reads CASSDSQNTEAFF. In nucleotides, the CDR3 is TGTGCCAGCTCAGACAGCCAAAACACTGAAGCTTTCTTT.

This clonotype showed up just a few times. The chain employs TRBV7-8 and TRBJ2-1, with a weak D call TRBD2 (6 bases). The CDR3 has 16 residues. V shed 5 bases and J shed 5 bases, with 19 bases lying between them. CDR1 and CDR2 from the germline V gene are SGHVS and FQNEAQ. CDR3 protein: CASSARRLVGDNEQFF. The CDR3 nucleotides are TGTGCCAGCAGCGCGCGAAGACTAGTAGGGGACAATGAGCAGTTCTTC.

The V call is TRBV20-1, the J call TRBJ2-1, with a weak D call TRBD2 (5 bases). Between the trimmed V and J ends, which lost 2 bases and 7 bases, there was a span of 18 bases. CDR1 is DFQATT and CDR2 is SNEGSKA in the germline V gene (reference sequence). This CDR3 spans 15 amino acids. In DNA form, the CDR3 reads TGCAGTGCTAGAAGGTTTACTAGATCTTCGAATGAGCAGTTCTTC. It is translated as CSARRFTRSSNEQFF.

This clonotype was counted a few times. The chain's CDR3 is CASSLSGLAGIKAADTQYF. DNA for the CDR3: TGCGCCAGCAGCTTGTCGGGACTAGCGGGAATCAAGGCGGCAGATACGCAGTATTTT. The V call is TRBV5-1, the J call TRBJ2-3; 13 nucleotides match TRBD2. The CDR3 runs 19 residues. In germline, CDR1 is SGHRS, CDR2 YFSETQ. V trimming: 1 base; J trimming: 4 bases; junction bases outside the gene matches: 12.

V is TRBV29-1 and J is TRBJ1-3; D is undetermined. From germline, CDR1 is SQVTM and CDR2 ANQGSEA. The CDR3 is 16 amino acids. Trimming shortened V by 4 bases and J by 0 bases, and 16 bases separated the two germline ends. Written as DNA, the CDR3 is TGCAGCGTTGCTAAGGCCTTCCCGAGCTCTGGAAACACCATATATTTT. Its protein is CSVAKAFPSSGNTIYF.

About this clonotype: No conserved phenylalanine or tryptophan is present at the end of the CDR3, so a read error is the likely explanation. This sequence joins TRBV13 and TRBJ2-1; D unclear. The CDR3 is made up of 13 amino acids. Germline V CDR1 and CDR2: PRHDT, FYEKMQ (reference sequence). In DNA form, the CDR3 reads TGCGCCAGCAGCTTAGAGGCTTGGAATGAGCAGTTCTTG. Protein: CASSLEAWNEQFL.

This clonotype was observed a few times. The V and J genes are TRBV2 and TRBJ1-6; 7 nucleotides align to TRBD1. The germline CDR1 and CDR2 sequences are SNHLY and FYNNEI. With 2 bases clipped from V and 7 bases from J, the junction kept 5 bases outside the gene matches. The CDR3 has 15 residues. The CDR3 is CASSEFLDRNSPLHF. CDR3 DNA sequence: TGTGCCAGCAGTGAATTTCTGGACAGGAATTCACCCCTCCACTTT.

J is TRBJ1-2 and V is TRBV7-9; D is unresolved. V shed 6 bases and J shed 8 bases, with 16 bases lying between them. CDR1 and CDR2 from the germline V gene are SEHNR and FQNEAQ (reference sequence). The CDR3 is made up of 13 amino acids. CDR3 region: CASRDDTTSGYTF. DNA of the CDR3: TGTGCCAGCAGGGACGACACGACGAGCGGCTACACCTTC.

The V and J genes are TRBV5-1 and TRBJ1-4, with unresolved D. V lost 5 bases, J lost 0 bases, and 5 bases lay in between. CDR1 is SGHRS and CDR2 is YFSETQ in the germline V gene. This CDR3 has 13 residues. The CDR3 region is CASRFATNEKLFF. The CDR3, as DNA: TGCGCCAGCAGATTCGCAACTAATGAAAAACTGTTTTTT.

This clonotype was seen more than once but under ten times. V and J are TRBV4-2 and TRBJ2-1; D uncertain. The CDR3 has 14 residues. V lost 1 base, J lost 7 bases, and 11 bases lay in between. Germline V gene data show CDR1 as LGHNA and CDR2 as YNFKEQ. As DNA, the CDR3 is TGTGCCAGCAGCCAAGTTGGACCCACGAATGAGCAGTTCTTC. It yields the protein CASSQVGPTNEQFF.

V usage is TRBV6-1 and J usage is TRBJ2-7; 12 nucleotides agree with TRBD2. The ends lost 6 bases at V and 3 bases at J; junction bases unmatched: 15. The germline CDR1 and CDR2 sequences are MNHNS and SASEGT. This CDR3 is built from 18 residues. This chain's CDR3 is CASRDSLAGGPYRYEQYF. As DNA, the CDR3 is TGTGCCAGCAGAGATAGTCTAGCGGGAGGGCCTTACCGCTACGAGCAGTACTTC.

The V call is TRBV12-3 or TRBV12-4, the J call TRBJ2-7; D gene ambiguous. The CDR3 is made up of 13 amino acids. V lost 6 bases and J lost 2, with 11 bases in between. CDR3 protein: CASSPDPTYEQYF. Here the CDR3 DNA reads TGTGCCAGCAGCCCAGATCCCACCTACGAGCAGTACTTC.

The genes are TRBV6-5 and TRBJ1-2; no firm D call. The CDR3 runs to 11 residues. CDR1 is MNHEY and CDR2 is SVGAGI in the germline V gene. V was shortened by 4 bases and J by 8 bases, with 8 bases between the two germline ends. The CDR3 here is CASSSGPGYTF. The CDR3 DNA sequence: TGTGCCAGCAGTTCGGGTCCAGGCTACACCTTC.

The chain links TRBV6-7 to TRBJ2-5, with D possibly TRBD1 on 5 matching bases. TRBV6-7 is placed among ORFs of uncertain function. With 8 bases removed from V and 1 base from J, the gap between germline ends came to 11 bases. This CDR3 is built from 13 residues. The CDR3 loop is CASRLDSQETQYF. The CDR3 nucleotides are TGTGCCAGCCGTCTAGACAGCCAAGAGACCCAGTACTTC.